This passage covers 18 T cell receptor beta chains from one sample sequenced in a study of cytotoxic CD8 clonotypes in ibrutinib-treated CLL. TCRdb keeps only in-frame clones here, not all; method: immunoSEQ multiplex PCR. The sample has about 140,000 clones, about 80% seen once. This specimen consisted of PBMCs, obtained after 24 months of ibrutinib treatment. These receptors were collected from a human donor with chronic lymphocytic leukemia.

The chain joins TRBV19 to TRBJ2-3; either TRBD1 or TRBD2 may fit D (5 bases each). The CDR3 sequence is 11 residues long. Trimming removed 5 bases at V and 11 bases at J, with 11 bases between. Germline V gene data show CDR1 as LNHDA and CDR2 as SQIVND (reference sequence). CDR3 DNA sequence: TGTGCCAGTAGTCTTGCAGGGAGGCAGTATTTT. It codes for CASSLAGRQYF.

V and J are TRBV15 and TRBJ1-1; D is unresolved. V was shortened by 2 bases and J by 1 base, with 11 bases between the two germline ends. Germline loops: CDR1 LNHNV, CDR2 YYDKDF (reference sequence). This CDR3 contains 15 residues. CDR3 in DNA: TGTGCCACCAGCAGACCCCTTGGTGGGAACACTGAAGCTTTCTTT. Encoded protein: CATSRPLGGNTEAFF.

The chain employs TRBV6-6 and TRBJ1-6, with TRBD1 as a possible D gene (5 bases). Germline-derived CDR1 and CDR2 are MNHNY and SVGAGI (reference sequence). The ends were cut back, 8 bases at V and 7 bases at J, with 15 bases in the middle. The CDR3 is made up of 14 amino acids. Here the CDR3 DNA reads TGTGCCAGCGGGGCCAGGCGGGACAATTCACCCCTCCACTTT. It yields the protein CASGARRDNSPLHF.

This sequence joins TRBV6-1 and TRBJ1-2; 9 bases match TRBD1. The CDR3 length is 14 residues. The germline V gene has CDR1 MNHNS and CDR2 SASEGT. V dropped 7 bases and J dropped 7; count of bases not matched to a gene: 10. CDR3 residues: CASITPGQGFGYTF. DNA of the CDR3: TGTGCCAGCATCACCCCGGGACAGGGTTTTGGCTACACCTTC.

The rearrangement joins TRBV7-3 to TRBJ2-1; D might be TRBD2 (6 bases). Trimming took 5 bases from V and 6 from J, leaving 14 bases between them. Germline V CDR1 and CDR2: SGHTA, FQGTGA. The CDR3 has 14 residues. As DNA, the CDR3 is TGTGCCAGCAGCCCCCCCGGGGGAGGCAATGAGCAGTTCTTC. This translates into CASSPPGGGNEQFF.

The V call is TRBV5-1, the J call TRBJ2-3; 11 nucleotides align to TRBD2. Trimming took 6 bases from V and 5 from J; bases not matched to a gene: 8. The CDR3 totals 15 residues. The germline CDR1 and CDR2 sequences are SGHRS and YFSETQ. CDR3 sequence: CASTSLAGGLDTQYF. In DNA, the CDR3 is TGCGCCAGCACCTCCTTAGCGGGAGGGCTAGATACGCAGTATTTT.

The chain couples TRBV6-5 to TRBJ1-2; D call uncertain. Germline loops: CDR1 MNHEY, CDR2 SVGAGI. V was pared by 3 bases and J by 7 bases, with 6 bases between. The length of the CDR3 is 11 residues. In nucleotides, the CDR3 is TGTGCCAGCAGTTATGAAGGTGGCTACACCTTC. It is translated as CASSYEGGYTF.

The chain uses TRBV11-2 and TRBJ1-2; a possible D gene is TRBD1 (5 bases). V was shortened by 7 bases and J by 8 bases, with 14 bases between the two germline ends. CDR3 size: 12 residues. The germline V gene has CDR1 SGHAT and CDR2 FQNNGV. Written as DNA, the CDR3 is TGTGCCAGCACCGCCGGGGGAGTCGGCTACACCTTC. It specifies CASTAGGVGYTF.

The chain combines TRBV5-1 with TRBJ1-1; D perhaps matches TRBD1 (5 bases). There are 16 residues in the CDR3. Germline loops: CDR1 SGHRS, CDR2 YFSETQ. The V end lost 0 bases, the J end lost 0 bases, and 12 bases lay between the germline ends. CDR3 nucleotides: TGCGCCAGCAGCTTGGCTGGGGGGGAGATGAACACTGAAGCTTTCTTT. Protein product: CASSLAGGEMNTEAFF.

The chain links TRBV19 to TRBJ1-4, with D possibly matching TRBD1 (5 bases). CDR3 size: 16 residues. Germline loops: CDR1 LNHDA, CDR2 SQIVND (reference sequence). Trimming cost V 6 bases and J 5 bases, with 19 bases left between them. This CDR3 is CASSPTGLWGNEKLFF. Here the CDR3 DNA reads TGTGCCAGTAGCCCAACAGGCCTTTGGGGGAATGAAAAACTGTTTTTT.

The table lists this clone with a few counts. DNA of the CDR3: TGCAGCGTTGGGGGCCAACTGGGAGATACGCAGTATTTT. Translation gives CSVGGQLGDTQYF. This chain joins TRBV29-1 and TRBJ2-3; possible D gene TRBD1, 5 bases. Trimming took 4 bases from V and 5 from J, leaving 13 bases between them. The CDR3 totals 13 residues. CDR1 and CDR2 (germline): SQVTM, ANQGSEA.

The chain has TRBV21-1 and TRBJ1-5; the D segment call TRBD1 is taken from the table without a DNA check. TRBV21-1 is designated a pseudogene. This CDR3 is built from 11 residues. CDR3: CASSKLTGQHF. The CDR3 nucleotides read TGTGCCAGCAGCAAATTGACAGGCCAGCATTTT.

Only one count was recorded for this clone. The rearrangement links TRBV11-2 to TRBJ2-5; D tentatively fits TRBD1 or TRBD2 (5 bases each). The CDR3 covers 16 residues. Germline assignment: CDR1 SGHAT and CDR2 FQNNGV. Trimming stripped 0 bases from V and 7 bases from J, with 18 bases between. For the CDR3, the DNA is TGTGCCAGCAGCTTAGATGGGGGTAGCAGCCCGGGGACCCAGTACTTC. Translation: CASSLDGGSSPGTQYF.

This clone was observed once. The chain has TRBV6-5 and TRBJ2-7; the match to TRBD1 covers 9 bases. Trimming removed 10 bases from V and 1 base from J; junction bases left unmatched: 11. Germline assignment: CDR1 MNHEY and CDR2 SVGAGI. This CDR3 is built from 15 residues. For the CDR3, the DNA is TGTGCCATCAGCCCCGAGACAGGGGGATCCTACGAGCAGTACTTC. Its protein is CAISPETGGSYEQYF.

The sample holds one count of this clone. The chain uses TRBV6-6 and TRBJ2-7; weak D call: TRBD2 (5 bases). Germline V CDR1 and CDR2: MNHNY, SVGAGI (reference sequence). Trimming stripped 6 bases from V and 7 bases from J, with 10 bases between. There are 11 residues in the CDR3. The CDR3 reads CASSQDWEQYF. The CDR3 DNA sequence: TGTGCCAGCAGCCAGGACTGGGAGCAGTACTTC.

V is TRBV18 and J is TRBJ2-3; D is ambiguous. The germline V gene has CDR1 KGHSH and CDR2 LQKENI. V was cut by 3 bases and J by 5 bases, with 6 bases left in between. This CDR3 is 12 amino acids long. The DNA for the CDR3 is TGTGCCAGCTCACCCTCAGGAGATACGCAGTATTTT. Its translation: CASSPSGDTQYF. Using reference TRBV18 and TRBJ2-3 for the parts outside the CDR3, the full variable domain is NAGVMQNPRHLVRRRGQEARLRCSPMKGHSHVYWYRQLPEEGLKFMVYLQKENIIDESGMPKERFSAEFPKEGPSILRIQQVVRGDSAAYFCASSPSGDTQYFGPGTRLTVL.

CDR3 protein: CASSPPGVDEQFF. Here the CDR3 DNA reads TGTGCCAGCAGCCCCCCGGGGGTCGATGAGCAGTTCTTC. The rearrangement uses TRBV2 and TRBJ2-1; maybe TRBD2 (6 bases). Germline V gives CDR1 SNHLY, CDR2 FYNNEI. The CDR3 length is 13 residues. V was cut by 6 bases and J by 8 bases, with 14 bases left in between.

The V call is TRBV9, the J call TRBJ2-7; TRBD2 matches 10 bases. Trimming at V came to 2 bases and at J to 1 base, leaving 3 bases not matched to a gene. CDR1 and CDR2 (germline): SGDLS, YYNGEE. CDR3 size: 15 residues. This chain's CDR3 is CASSVRSGGSYEQYF. The CDR3 DNA is TGTGCCAGCAGCGTGCGTAGCGGGGGGTCCTACGAGCAGTACTTC.